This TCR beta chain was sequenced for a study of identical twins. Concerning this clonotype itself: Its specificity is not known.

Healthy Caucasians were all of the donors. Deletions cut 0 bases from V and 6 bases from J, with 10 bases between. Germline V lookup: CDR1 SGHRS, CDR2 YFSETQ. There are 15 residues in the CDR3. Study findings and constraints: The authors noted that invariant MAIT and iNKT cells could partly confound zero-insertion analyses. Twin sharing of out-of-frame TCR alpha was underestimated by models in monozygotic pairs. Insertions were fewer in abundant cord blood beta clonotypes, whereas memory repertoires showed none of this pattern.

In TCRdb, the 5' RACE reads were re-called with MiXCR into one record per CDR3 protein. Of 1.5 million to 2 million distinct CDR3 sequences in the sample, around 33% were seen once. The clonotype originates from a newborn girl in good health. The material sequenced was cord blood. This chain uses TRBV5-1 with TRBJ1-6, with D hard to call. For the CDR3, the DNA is TGCGCCAGCAGCTTGGCCGGCAGGCCTAATTCACCCCTCCACTTT. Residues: CASSLAGRPNSPLHF.